This TCR beta chain emerged from a study of blood T cells in healthy people across ages. Comment on this clonotype: What it recognizes is unknown.

The CDR3 runs to 13 residues. Germline lookup yields CDR1 MNHEY and CDR2 SVGEGT. Trimming removed 2 bases at V and 6 bases at J, with 11 bases between. Through a sample-barcoded 5' primer and a J-beta primer mix, a second PCR was run for roughly 7 to 12 cycles. TCRdb called the 5' RACE reads again in MiXCR, with one record for every CDR3 protein. The data contain about 730,000 distinct CDR3 sequences, roughly 41% of them seen just once; the ten biggest clones take up more than 20%. General observations from the study: TCR beta diversity, measured per million T cells, fell in a roughly linear way with age.

The receptor was derived from a woman aged 60-75 years in good health. The chain employs TRBV6-2 or TRBV6-3 and TRBJ2-7, with D possibly being TRBD1 or TRBD2 (7 bases each). The sample comprised blood. The CDR3 sequence: CASSYQGGTEQYF. The CDR3 DNA reads TGTGCCAGCAGTTACCAGGGGGGGACCGAGCAGTACTTC.